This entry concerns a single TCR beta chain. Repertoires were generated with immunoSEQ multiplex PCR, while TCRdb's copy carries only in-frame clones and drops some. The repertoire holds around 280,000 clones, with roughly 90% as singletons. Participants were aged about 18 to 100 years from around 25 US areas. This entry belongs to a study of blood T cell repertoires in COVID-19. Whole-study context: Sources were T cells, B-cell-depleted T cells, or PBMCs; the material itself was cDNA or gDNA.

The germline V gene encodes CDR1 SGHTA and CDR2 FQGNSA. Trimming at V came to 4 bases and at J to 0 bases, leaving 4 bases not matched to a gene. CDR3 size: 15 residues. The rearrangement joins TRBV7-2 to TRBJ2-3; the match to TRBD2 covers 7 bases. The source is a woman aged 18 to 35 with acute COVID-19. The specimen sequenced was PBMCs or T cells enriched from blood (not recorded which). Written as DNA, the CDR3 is TGTGCCAGCAGCTCGCTAGCGGCTAGCACAGATACGCAGTATTTT. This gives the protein CASSSLAASTDTQYF.